Presented here are 9 T cell receptor beta chains from one specimen sequenced in a study of cytomegalovirus exposure and HLA in healthy donors. It was with 60 Vbeta and 13 Jbeta primers that the PCR ran. Assay used: immunoSEQ multiplex PCR; TCRdb lists only in-frame clones, some missing. Of 100,000 to 150,000 clones in the sample, approximately 9% were seen once. Sequenced input: PBMCs. The receptors shown here come from a woman aged 40 to 55 in good health and CMV-seropositive.

This chain uses TRBV2 with TRBJ1-1; D unclear. CDR1 SNHLY and CDR2 FYNNEI come from the germline V gene. CDR3 size: 15 residues. The V gene lost 5 bases and the J gene lost 1 base, with 14 bases spanning the gap. The CDR3 here is CASSPAGIGNTEAFF. CDR3 coding DNA: TGTGCCAGCAGTCCAGCGGGTATCGGGAACACTGAAGCTTTCTTT. Full variable domain (outside the CDR3, taken from reference TRBV2 and TRBJ1-1): EPEVTQTPSHQVTQMGQEVILRCVPISNHLYFYWYRQILGQKVEFLVSFYNNEISEKSEIFDDQFSVERPDGSNFTLKIRSTKLEDSAMYFCASSPAGIGNTEAFFGQGTRLTVV.

This clone came up a few times. This sequence joins TRBV7-3 and TRBJ2-1; 7 bases are shared with TRBD2. CDR3 length equals 15 residues. CDR1 SGHTA and CDR2 FQGTGA come from the germline V gene. V shed 1 base, J shed 4 bases, and the junction held 4 bases outside the gene matches. The CDR3 region is CASSLIGTTYNEQFF. The CDR3 nucleotides read TGTGCCAGCAGCTTAATTGGGACTACGTACAATGAGCAGTTCTTC.

A few counts support this clone. The V and J genes are TRBV11-3 and TRBJ2-3; TRBD2 agrees at 9 bases. CDR1 is SGHNT and CDR2 is YENEEA in the germline V gene. The ends lost 4 bases at V and 2 bases at J; junction bases unmatched: 10. The CDR3 loop spans 17 amino acids. The CDR3 loop is CASSSIKRGAITDTQYF. Written as DNA, the CDR3 is TGTGCCAGCAGCTCCATAAAGCGGGGGGCTATCACAGATACGCAGTATTTT.

This clone was observed a few times. The chain is built from TRBV29-1 and TRBJ2-7; TRBD1 is a possible D gene (6 bases). The CDR3 is made up of 11 amino acids. From germline, CDR1 is SQVTM and CDR2 ANQGSEA. The germline V and J ends were trimmed by 6 bases and 7 bases, with 13 bases remaining between them. In DNA, the CDR3 is TGCAGCGTCTATATAGGGGGAGAGCAGTACTTC. Protein: CSVYIGGEQYF.

The genes are TRBV5-4 and TRBJ2-5, with D perhaps TRBD2 (5 bases). The V end lost 0 bases, the J end lost 2 bases, and 14 bases lay between the germline ends. Germline CDR1 SGHNT, CDR2 YYREEE (reference sequence). CDR3 length: 16 amino acids. The CDR3 DNA reads as TGTGCCAGCAGCTTGGAACATGGCCGGGAACAAGAGACCCAGTACTTC. Translated: CASSLEHGREQETQYF.

The table lists this clone with a few counts. J is TRBJ1-2 and V is TRBV11-2, with 8 bases that match TRBD1. This CDR3 contains 15 residues. The junction had 10 bases not matched to a gene; V was cut back by 3 bases and J by 7 bases. Germline lookup yields CDR1 SGHAT and CDR2 FQNNGV. In DNA, the CDR3 is TGTGCCAGCAGCTTGGATGACAGGGGCGGTTTTGGCTACACCTTC. It yields the protein CASSLDDRGGFGYTF.

The chain is built from TRBV5-1 and TRBJ1-1; TRBD1 might be the D (5 bases). The CDR3 consists of 15 residues. V lost 4 bases to trimming and J lost 0 bases, with 13 bases between them. Germline V gene sequence: CDR1 SGHRS, CDR2 YFSETQ. Here the CDR3 reads CASSKKTGMNTEAFF. The CDR3 DNA follows: TGCGCCAGCAGCAAAAAAACAGGCATGAACACTGAAGCTTTCTTT.

V and J are TRBV7-9 and TRBJ2-7, with D possibly being TRBD1 (6 bases). V gave up 2 bases and J gave up 3 bases, with 11 bases separating them. Germline loops: CDR1 SEHNR, CDR2 FQNEAQ (reference sequence). The CDR3 runs to 14 residues. The CDR3 reads CASSLTGLSYEQYF. CDR3 coding DNA: TGTGCCAGCAGCTTAACAGGGCTAAGCTACGAGCAGTACTTC.

This chain uses TRBV7-8 with TRBJ1-2, with 8 bases fitting TRBD1. Germline CDR1 reads SGHVS; CDR2 reads FQNEAQ. J gave up 4 bases and V 5 bases, and 6 bases lay outside the gene matches. The CDR3 length is 14 residues. The CDR3 nucleotides are TGTGCCAGCAGCCCCCGGGACAGGATCTATGGCTACACCTTC. It yields the protein CASSPRDRIYGYTF.